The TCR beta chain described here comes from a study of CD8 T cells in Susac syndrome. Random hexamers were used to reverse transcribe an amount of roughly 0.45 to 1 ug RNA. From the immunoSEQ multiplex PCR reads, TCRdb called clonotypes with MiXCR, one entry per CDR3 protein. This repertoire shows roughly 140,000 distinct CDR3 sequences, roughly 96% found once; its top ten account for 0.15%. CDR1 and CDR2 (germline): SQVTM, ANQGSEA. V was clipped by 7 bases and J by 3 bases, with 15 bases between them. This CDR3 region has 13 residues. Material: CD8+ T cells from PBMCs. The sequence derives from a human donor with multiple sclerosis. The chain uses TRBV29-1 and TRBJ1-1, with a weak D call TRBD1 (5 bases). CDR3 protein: CSGTGRIDTEAFF. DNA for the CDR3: TGCAGCGGCACGGGACGGATAGACACTGAAGCTTTCTTT.